This note documents a single T cell receptor beta chain sequence. The CDR3 consists of 17 residues. Germline loops: CDR1 MGHRA, CDR2 YSYEKL. The V gene end was trimmed by 1 base and the J gene end by 3 bases; junction bases not matched to a gene: 6. The data stem from a study of blood T cell repertoires in COVID-19. Using immunoSEQ multiplex PCR, the repertoire was profiled, and TCRdb retains in-frame clones only, with some absent. In the table there are fewer than 300,000 clones, 90% of which are singletons. This TCR derives from a woman under 40 who had recovered from COVID-19. This chain links TRBV4-1 with TRBJ2-3; 11 bases line up with TRBD2. Sequencing was performed on PBMCs or T cells enriched from blood (not recorded which). In nucleotides, the CDR3 is TGCGCCAGCAGCCAAGTCGCTAGCGGGAGGATTACAGATACGCAGTATTTT. Its translation: CASSQVASGRITDTQYF.